Presented here are 17 T cell receptor beta chains from one specimen sequenced in a study of beta chain features in type 1 diabetes. Findings and limits, study-wide: Across all four CD4+ subsets, people with type 1 diabetes showed modestly shorter TCRB CDR3s.

The entirety of the isolated RNA underwent reverse transcription, so expressed TCRB transcripts were sequenced. Clones were read by immunoSEQ multiplex PCR, and TCRdb kept only the in-frame ones, dropping some. This table has hundreds of thousands of clones, about an eighth appearing once. Their specific antigens are unknown. The sequenced sample was naive CD4+ T cells from blood. Every receptor here comes from a man aged 18 to 29 with type 1 diabetes.

This sequence joins TRBV15 and TRBJ2-1, with TRBD2 matching 8 bases. Germline values: CDR1 LNHNV, CDR2 YYDKDF (reference sequence). The CDR3 extends over 15 amino acids. V was clipped by 5 bases and J by 8 bases; unmatched bases: 11. This CDR3 reads CATSRSGSPWDEQFF. The CDR3 DNA reads as TGTGCCACCAGCCGGAGCGGGAGCCCGTGGGATGAGCAGTTCTTC.

V usage is TRBV7-2 and J usage is TRBJ2-5, with TRBD2 as a possible D gene (6 bases). Germline V CDR1 and CDR2: SGHTA, FQGNSA. Trimming left V 4 bases short and J 5 bases short, with 17 bases between. There are 15 residues in the CDR3. The CDR3 protein is CASSSRRLEAETQYF. DNA for the CDR3: TGTGCCAGCAGCTCGCGTCGACTAGAGGCTGAGACCCAGTACTTC.

Only a few counts were recorded for this clone. The DNA for the CDR3 is TGTGCCTGGAGGCCTTCAAGCACCGGGGAGCTGTTTTTT. Translating it yields CAWRPSSTGELFF. This sequence joins TRBV30 and TRBJ2-2; D call uncertain. Trimming took 3 bases from V and 4 from J, leaving 9 bases between them. This CDR3 comprises 13 residues. Germline loops: CDR1 GTSNPN, CDR2 SVGIG (reference sequence).

This clone turned up a few times. V gene TRBV4-1 combines with J gene TRBJ1-2; D call uncertain. V lost 2 bases and J 4 bases, leaving 29 bases between the germline ends. CDR1 is MGHRA and CDR2 is YSYEKL in the germline V gene. The CDR3 contains 20 residues. The CDR3 here is CASSQTLKWGFEATTYGYTF. The CDR3 DNA sequence: TGCGCCAGCAGCCAAACGCTTAAGTGGGGTTTCGAGGCCACCACCTATGGCTACACCTTC.

The CDR3 sequence: CASRWESGANVLTF. In nucleotides, the CDR3 is TGTGCCAGCAGATGGGAGTCTGGGGCCAACGTCCTGACTTTC. The V call is TRBV28, the J call TRBJ2-6, with D maybe TRBD2 (5 bases). The CDR3 is 14 residues long. The V and J ends lost 6 bases and 1 base respectively, with 7 bases between them. CDR1 is MDHEN and CDR2 is SYDVKM in the germline V gene.

The chain carries TRBV14 and TRBJ2-7; TRBD2 matches 10 bases. Trimming took 4 bases from V and 3 from J; bases not matched to a gene: 6. The CDR3 consists of 15 residues. CDR1 is SGHDN, CDR2 FVKESK, per germline. CDR3 in amino acids: CASSLGLAAIYEQYF. CDR3 bases: TGTGCCAGCAGCCTCGGACTAGCGGCAATCTACGAGCAGTACTTC.

The rearrangement links TRBV2 to TRBJ2-3; D is possibly TRBD2 (6 bases). The germline V gene encodes CDR1 SNHLY and CDR2 FYNNEI. Between the trimmed V and J ends, which lost 7 bases and 3 bases, there was a span of 17 bases. The CDR3 runs 15 residues. CDR3 DNA sequence: TGTGCCAGCAAAGTGGAGGGGAGACGAACAGATACGCAGTATTTT. It translates to CASKVEGRRTDTQYF.

The J gene is TRBJ1-1, the V gene TRBV27, with D unclear. Trimming pared 9 bases from V and 1 base from J, leaving 18 bases between. The CDR3 has 15 amino acids. In germline, CDR1 is MNHEY, CDR2 SMNVEV (reference sequence). In nucleotides, the CDR3 is TGTGCCAGTACACCTGCAGGAAACCCGAACACTGAAGCTTTCTTT. Its protein product is CASTPAGNPNTEAFF.

This clone was observed a few times. This sequence joins TRBV5-6 and TRBJ1-4; a possible D gene is TRBD1 (5 bases). Germline lookup yields CDR1 SGHDT and CDR2 YYEEEE. The CDR3 covers 15 residues. V was cut by 3 bases and J by 5 bases, with 14 bases left in between. The CDR3 spells CASSSPGTRNEKLFF. Here the CDR3 DNA reads TGTGCCAGCAGCTCGCCAGGGACCAGGAATGAAAAACTGTTTTTT.

The chain links TRBV4-3 to TRBJ1-2, with D hard to call. Germline V gives CDR1 LGHNA, CDR2 YSLEER. CDR3 length: 13 amino acids. Trimming stripped 0 bases from V and 6 bases from J, with 8 bases between. The CDR3 sequence: CASSQDKDDGYTF. CDR3 DNA: TGCGCCAGCAGCCAAGACAAGGACGATGGCTACACCTTC.

This clone showed up just a few times. The chain joins TRBV6-6 to TRBJ2-1; D is ambiguous. Germline V gene lookup returns CDR1 MNHNY and CDR2 SVGAGI (reference sequence). V lost 6 bases, J lost 0 bases, and 9 bases lay in between. This CDR3 spans 14 amino acids. CDR3 sequence (DNA): TGTGCCAGCAGCCTCATTAGCTCCTACAATGAGCAGTTCTTC. Translation gives CASSLISSYNEQFF.

This chain links TRBV27 with TRBJ2-1; D not certain. The V and J ends lost 7 bases and 9 bases respectively, with 19 bases between them. The CDR3 runs 14 residues. From germline, CDR1 is MNHEY and CDR2 SMNVEV (reference sequence). The DNA of the CDR3 is TGTGCCAGCAACCCCCTTACGTCCTGGGGTGAGCAGTTCTTC. Protein sequence: CASNPLTSWGEQFF.

The chain employs TRBV28 and TRBJ2-1, with a possible D match to TRBD2 (6 bases). Germline V gene lookup returns CDR1 MDHEN and CDR2 SYDVKM. The CDR3 has 13 amino acids. V lost 10 bases and J 6 bases, leaving 16 bases between the germline ends. The CDR3, as DNA: TGTGCCATTACGGGACTGCCACCCAATGAGCAGTTCTTC. It specifies CAITGLPPNEQFF. The full variable domain, completed using reference TRBV28 and TRBJ2-1, is DVKVTQSSRYLVKRTGEKVFLECVQDMDHENMFWYRQDPGLGLRLIYFSYDVKMKEKGDIPEGYSVSREKKERFSLILESASTNQTSMYLCAITGLPPNEQFFGPGTRLTVL.

The gene calls are TRBV5-4 and TRBJ1-1; the D is unclear. Trimming removed 4 bases at V and 5 bases at J, with 12 bases between. Germline V gives CDR1 SGHNT, CDR2 YYREEE (reference sequence). The CDR3 is 13 amino acids. CDR3 loop: CASSRIEGTEAFF. CDR3 coding DNA: TGTGCCAGCAGCCGCATAGAAGGGACTGAAGCTTTCTTT.

The chain joins TRBV10-3 to TRBJ2-2, with D possibly TRBD1 on 5 matching bases. The CDR3 extends over 14 amino acids. Germline assignment: CDR1 ENHRY and CDR2 SYGVKD. The V gene lost 8 bases and the J gene lost 0 bases, with 10 bases spanning the gap. Here the CDR3 DNA reads TGTGCCATCCGTGGGGCCGCGAACACCGGGGAGCTGTTTTTT. It translates to CAIRGAANTGELFF.

This clone was counted a few times. This chain connects TRBV29-1 to TRBJ2-1, with TRBD2 matching 8 bases. The CDR3 sequence is 15 residues long. The germline CDR1 and CDR2 sequences are SQVTM and ANQGSEA. After removal of 3 bases from V and 8 bases from J, the junction contained 12 bases not matched to a gene. The DNA of the CDR3 is TGCAGCGTTGACCAAGCGGGAGTCACAAGGGATGAGCAGTTCTTC. This gives the protein CSVDQAGVTRDEQFF.

This chain connects TRBV7-2 to TRBJ2-1; 8 bases agree with TRBD2. The germline V gene has CDR1 SGHTA and CDR2 FQGNSA. V was clipped by 4 bases and J by 5 bases; unmatched bases: 10. CDR3 length equals 16 residues. The DNA of the CDR3 is TGTGCCAGCAGCTCCCGAGCGGGAGCGGTTCACAATGAGCAGTTCTTC. Protein: CASSSRAGAVHNEQFF.